This T cell receptor beta chain derives from a study of blood T cell repertoires in COVID-19. Study information: Both acute and convalescent COVID-19 samples were obtained from the United States, Italy and Spain. Sources were T cells, B-cell-depleted T cells, or PBMCs; the material itself was cDNA or gDNA.

Germline CDR1 and CDR2: SGHRS and YFSETQ. V was cut by 0 bases and J by 0 bases, with 5 bases left in between. The CDR3 covers 14 residues. Per the study methods: Using reference gene primer amplification, nucleated cell counts were estimated. The protocol was immunoSEQ multiplex PCR, while the TCRdb copy is restricted to in-frame clones and leaves out a portion. For V, J and clone size, that table is used; D and trimming come from the DNA. The table lists 30,000 to 40,000 clones, over 90% of them singletons. The TCR sequence derives from a male donor with active COVID-19. V is TRBV5-1 and J is TRBJ2-3; D gene unclear. The sequencing sample was made of peripheral blood. The CDR3 protein is CASSLASSTDTQYF. Here the CDR3 DNA reads TGCGCCAGCAGCTTGGCCTCTAGCACAGATACGCAGTATTTT.